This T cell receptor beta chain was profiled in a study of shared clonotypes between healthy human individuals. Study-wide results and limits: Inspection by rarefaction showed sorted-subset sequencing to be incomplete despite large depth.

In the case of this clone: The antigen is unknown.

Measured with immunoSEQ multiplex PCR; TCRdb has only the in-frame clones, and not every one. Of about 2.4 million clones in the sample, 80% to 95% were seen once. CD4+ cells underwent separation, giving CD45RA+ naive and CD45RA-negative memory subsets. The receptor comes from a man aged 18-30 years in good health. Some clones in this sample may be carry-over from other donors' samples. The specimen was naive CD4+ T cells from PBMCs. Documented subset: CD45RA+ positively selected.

The CDR3 region has the DNA TGTGCCAGTAGTGGCCTTTACACCTCTGCTGGCTATGGCTACACCTTC. This gives the protein CASSGLYTSAGYGYTF. The rearrangement links TRBV19 to TRBJ1-2; D is ambiguous. The germline V gene has CDR1 LNHDA and CDR2 SQIVND (reference sequence). V was cut by 5 bases and J by 4 bases, with 20 bases left in between. The CDR3 length is 16 residues. Complete variable domain (other parts from reference TRBV19 and TRBJ1-2): DGGITQSPKYLFRKEGQNVTLSCEQNLNHDAMYWYRQDPGQGLRLIYYSQIVNDFQKGDIAEGYSVSREKKESFPLTVTSAQKNPTAFYLCASSGLYTSAGYGYTFGSGTRLTVV.